A selection of T cell receptor beta chains follows, all from one sample in a study of PD-1 blockade in classical Hodgkin lymphoma. Data came from immunoSEQ multiplex PCR; TCRdb stores just in-frame clones and leaves some out. Among roughly 62,000 clones listed, 88% were seen once. The sequencing used peripheral blood mononuclear cells (PBMCs), collected at baseline. The source is a human donor with classical Hodgkin lymphoma. CDR3s include the opening cysteine and the closing phenylalanine or tryptophan. Each record gives: J gene, D gene, CDR3 length, V gene, clone size, CDR3 protein, CDR3 DNA. D genes are given only for firm matches. Only some rows state a clone size, as once, few, many or a class for expanded clones.

TRBJ1-5,-,14,TRBV5-1,large,CASSLVGGNQPQHF,TGCGCCAGCAGCTTGGTTGGGGGAAATCAGCCCCAGCATTTT
TRBJ2-7,-,14,TRBV9,-,CASSVAGALDEQYF,TGTGCCAGCAGCGTCGCAGGGGCCCTAGACGAGCAGTACTTC
TRBJ2-7,TRBD1,15,TRBV18,-,CASSLRQGPTYEQYF,TGTGCCAGCTCACTCAGACAGGGACCCACCTACGAGCAGTACTTC
TRBJ2-2,-,15,TRBV9,-,CASSPPAVTTGELFF,TGTGCCAGCAGCCCCCCTGCAGTAACCACCGGGGAGCTGTTTTTT
TRBJ2-1,TRBD1,15,TRBV5-8,-,CASSLPRGTYNEQFF,TGTGCCAGCAGCTTGCCCAGGGGGACCTACAATGAGCAGTTCTTC
TRBJ1-5,TRBD1,17,TRBV18,-,CASSTDRGLYSNQPQHF,TGTGCCAGCTCAACTGACAGGGGCCTATATAGCAATCAGCCCCAGCATTTT
TRBJ2-5,-,13,TRBV5-1,few,CASSLEGRETQYF,TGCGCCAGCAGCTTGGAAGGCCGGGAGACCCAGTACTTC
TRBJ2-2,-,17,TRBV7-6,-,CASSLAGVPRFTGELFF,TGTGCCAGCAGCTTAGCGGGGGTTCCTAGATTCACCGGGGAGCTGTTTTTT
TRBJ2-2,-,17,TRBV5-1,-,CASSYGRTPAISGELFF,TGCGCCAGCAGCTACGGAAGGACTCCGGCGATTAGCGGGGAGCTGTTTTTT
TRBJ2-5,TRBD1,16,TRBV27,-,CASSLVGTEHQETQYF,TGTGCCAGCAGTTTAGTCGGGACAGAACACCAAGAGACCCAGTACTTC
TRBJ2-1,TRBD2,12,TRBV27,once,CASSLLRGGLFF,TGTGCCAGCAGTTTACTCCGGGGGGGCCTGTTCTTC
TRBJ2-5,-,12,TRBV19,-,CASSIRTAIQYF,TGTGCCAGTAGTATAAGGACGGCGATCCAGTACTTC
TRBJ2-3,-,12,TRBV5-4,-,CASSLASDTQYF,TGTGCCAGCAGCTTGGCGTCAGATACGCAGTATTTT
TRBJ1-6,-,14,TRBV7-2,-,CASTLTSQAQTLHF,TGTGCCAGCACCCTGACGAGCCAGGCGCAAACCCTCCACTTT
TRBJ2-2,-,14,TRBV6-5,once,CASSPVRGTGELFF,TGTGCCAGCAGCCCCGTGAGGGGAACCGGGGAGCTGTTTTTT
TRBJ2-3,-,13,TRBV7-7,-,CAPLKGTTDTQYF,TGTGCCCCATTGAAGGGGACCACAGATACGCAGTATTTT
TRBJ2-3,TRBD1,13,TRBV5-1,-,CASSPGGRDTQYF,TGCGCCAGCAGTCCAGGGGGCAGAGATACGCAGTATTTT
TRBJ2-7,-,17,TRBV4-2,-,CASSSPPGDSLSYEQYF,TGTGCCAGCAGCTCACCTCCGGGGGACAGCCTCTCCTACGAGCAGTACTTC
TRBJ1-1,-,13,TRBV5-8,-,CASSFRGNTEAFF,TGTGCCAGCTCATTCCGGGGGAACACTGAAGCTTTCTTT
TRBJ1-2,-,17,TRBV19,-,CASSTMPGQESNYGYTF,TGTGCCAGTAGCACAATGCCGGGACAAGAATCTAACTATGGCTACACCTTC
TRBJ2-4,-,15,TRBV7-8,-,CASSLDGSLGNIQYF,TGTGCCAGCAGCTTAGACGGGAGCTTGGGAAACATTCAGTACTTC
TRBJ2-1,-,14,TRBV7-9,-,CASSFGTGRDGQFF,TGTGCCAGCAGCTTCGGGACTGGAAGGGATGGGCAGTTCTTC
TRBJ1-6,-,15,TRBV19,-,CASSISGLHNSPLHF,TGTGCCAGTAGTATATCAGGACTTCATAATTCACCCCTCCACTTT
TRBJ2-1,-,13,TRBV5-1,-,CASSLNSHNEQFF,TGCGCCAGCAGCTTAAACAGCCACAATGAGCAGTTCTTC
TRBJ2-7,TRBD2,14,TRBV5-1,-,CASSLGFSGDEQYF,TGCGCCAGCAGCTTGGGGTTTAGCGGGGACGAGCAGTACTTC
TRBJ1-1,TRBD1,13,TRBV30,-,CAWSVGGDSEAFF,TGTGCCTGGAGTGTAGGTGGGGACAGTGAAGCTTTCTTT